This TCR beta chain derives from a study of T cell responses to AZD1222 COVID-19 vaccine. Sequenced by immunoSEQ multiplex PCR; TCRdb stores in-frame clones only, minus some. The top ten hold approximately 1.8% of the sample, which has about 150,000 clones, more than 85% seen once. The source was peripheral blood, collected on day 0 of AZD1222 vaccination. This sequence originates from an adult in good health.

As DNA, the CDR3 is TGTGCCAGCAGCTTCTGGTTGAGGGTTGGGCAGCCCCAGCATTTT. It codes for CASSFWLRVGQPQHF. This rearrangement joins TRBV5-8 to TRBJ1-5, with unresolved D. V dropped 2 bases and J dropped 7 bases, with 16 bases sitting between them. The CDR3 has 15 residues. The germline V gene has CDR1 SGHTS and CDR2 YDEGEE.